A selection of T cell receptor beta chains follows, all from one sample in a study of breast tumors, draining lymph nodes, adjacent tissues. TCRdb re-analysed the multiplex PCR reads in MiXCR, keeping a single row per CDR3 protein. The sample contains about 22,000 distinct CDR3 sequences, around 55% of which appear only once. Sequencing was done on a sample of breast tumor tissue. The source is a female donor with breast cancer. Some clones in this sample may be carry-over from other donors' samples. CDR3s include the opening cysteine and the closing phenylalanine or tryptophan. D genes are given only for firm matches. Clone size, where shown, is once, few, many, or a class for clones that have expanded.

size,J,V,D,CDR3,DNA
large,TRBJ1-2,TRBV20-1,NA,CSARDQGGGYGYTF,TGCAGTGCTAGAGATCAGGGTGGGGGTTATGGCTACACCTTC
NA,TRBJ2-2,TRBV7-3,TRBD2,CASSLTRGNYGYTGELFF,TGTGCCAGCAGCTTAACGCGGGGGAACTATGGCTACACCGGGGAGCTGTTTTTT
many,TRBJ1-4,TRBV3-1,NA,CASSQMRGGGEKLFF,TGTGCCAGCAGCCAGATGAGGGGCGGGGGTGAAAAACTGTTTTTT
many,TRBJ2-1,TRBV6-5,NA,CASKQDGDNEQFF,TGTGCCAGCAAGCAGGACGGAGACAATGAGCAGTTCTTC
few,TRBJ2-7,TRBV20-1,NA,CSARGGLDYEQYF,TGCAGTGCTAGAGGCGGACTCGACTACGAGCAGTACTTC
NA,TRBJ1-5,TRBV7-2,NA,CASSLDPLARGGEQPQHF,TGTGCCAGCAGCTTAGACCCACTAGCACGGGGGGGCGAGCAGCCCCAGCATTTT
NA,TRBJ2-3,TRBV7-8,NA,CASSRQPSTDTQYF,TGTGCCAGCAGCCGCCAGCCTAGCACAGATACGCAGTATTTT
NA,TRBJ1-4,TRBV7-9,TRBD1,CASAEQGDFEKLFF,TGTGCCAGCGCTGAACAGGGGGACTTTGAAAAACTGTTTTTT
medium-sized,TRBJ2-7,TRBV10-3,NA,CAISEARGNEQYF,TGTGCCATCAGTGAAGCGAGGGGTAACGAGCAGTACTTC
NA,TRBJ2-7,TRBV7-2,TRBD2,CASSFSSGDYEQYF,TGTGCCAGCAGCTTTTCTAGCGGGGACTACGAGCAGTACTTC
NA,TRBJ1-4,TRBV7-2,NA,CASSPNRANEKLFF,TGTGCCAGCAGCCCAAACAGGGCCAATGAAAAACTGTTTTTT
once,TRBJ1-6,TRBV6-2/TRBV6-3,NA,CASSSSPSSLLHF,TGTGCCAGCAGTTCCTCGCCCTCCTCACTCCTCCACTTT
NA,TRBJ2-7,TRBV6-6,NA,CASSAVYEQYF,TGTGCCAGCAGTGCAGTCTACGAGCAGTACTTC
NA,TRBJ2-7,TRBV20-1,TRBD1,CSARGQGGNEQYF,TGCAGTGCTAGGGGACAGGGCGGGAACGAGCAGTACTTC
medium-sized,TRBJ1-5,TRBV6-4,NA,CASSVDRSGSPQHF,TGTGCCAGCAGTGTCGACAGGTCCGGGTCCCCCCAGCATTTT
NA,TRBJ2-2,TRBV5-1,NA,CASSSYPGELFF,TGTGCCAGCAGCTCCTACCCCGGGGAGCTGTTTTTT
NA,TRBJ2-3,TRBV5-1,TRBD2,CASSLGTSGGTDTQYF,TGCGCCAGCAGCTTGGGGACTAGCGGGGGGACAGATACGCAGTATTTT
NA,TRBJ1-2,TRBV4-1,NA,CASSQYSGVGYTF,TGCGCCAGCAGCCAATACTCAGGGGTGGGCTACACCTTC
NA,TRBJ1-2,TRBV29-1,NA,CSVDDGSYTF,TGCAGCGTTGACGACGGAAGCTACACCTTC
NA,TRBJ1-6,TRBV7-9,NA,CASRARHNSPLHF,TGTGCCAGCAGGGCCCGGCATAATTCACCCCTCCACTTT
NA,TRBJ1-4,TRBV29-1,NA,CSVVGNGEKLFF,TGCAGCGTTGTGGGGAACGGTGAAAAACTGTTTTTT
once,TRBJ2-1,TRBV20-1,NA,CSARDFLDVGGHEQFF,TGCAGTGCTAGAGATTTTCTGGACGTTGGAGGCCATGAGCAGTTCTTC
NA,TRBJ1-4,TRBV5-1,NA,CASSLYPGSDEKLFF,TGCGCCAGCAGCTTGTACCCGGGATCGGATGAAAAACTGTTTTTT
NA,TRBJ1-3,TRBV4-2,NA,CASKWEISGNTIYF,TGTGCCAGTAAATGGGAGATTTCTGGAAACACCATATATTTT
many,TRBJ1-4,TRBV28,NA,CASLGLGQLNEKLFF,TGTGCCAGCCTTGGTTTAGGGCAGCTTAATGAAAAACTGTTTTTT
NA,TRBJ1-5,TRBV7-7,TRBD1,CASSFQKPGQGDEQPQHF,TGTGCTAGCAGCTTCCAAAAGCCGGGACAGGGGGACGAGCAGCCCCAGCATTTT
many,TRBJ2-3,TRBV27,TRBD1,CASSDRGSRADTQYF,TGTGCCAGCAGTGACAGGGGGTCGAGGGCAGATACGCAGTATTTT
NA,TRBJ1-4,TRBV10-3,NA,CASSETLGYINEKLFF,TGTGCCAGCAGTGAAACATTGGGATACATCAATGAAAAACTGTTTTTT
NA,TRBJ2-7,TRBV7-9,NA,CASSLAAVEQYF,TGTGCCAGCAGTTTAGCGGCGGTCGAGCAGTACTTC
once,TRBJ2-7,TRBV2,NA,CASSVEVYEQYF,TGTGCCAGCAGTGTAGAAGTCTACGAGCAGTACTTC
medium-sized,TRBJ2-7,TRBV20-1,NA,CSPIPPVQGSEQYF,TGCAGTCCTATCCCACCGGTACAGGGTTCCGAGCAGTACTTC
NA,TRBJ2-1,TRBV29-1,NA,CSVDVGAGNEQFF,TGCAGCGTTGATGTGGGGGCGGGGAATGAGCAGTTCTTC
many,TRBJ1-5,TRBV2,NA,CASSLNTGNSNQPQHF,TGTGCCAGCAGTTTAAACACAGGGAATTCCAATCAGCCCCAGCATTTT
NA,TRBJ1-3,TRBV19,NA,CASKLQPSGNTIYF,TGTGCCAGTAAGTTGCAGCCCTCTGGAAACACCATATATTTT
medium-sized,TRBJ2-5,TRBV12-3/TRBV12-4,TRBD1,CASSQTGGLGETQYF,TGTGCCAGCAGCCAGACAGGGGGCCTTGGAGAGACCCAGTACTTC
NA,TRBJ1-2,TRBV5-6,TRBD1,CASSLGGGQDVYGYTF,TGTGCCAGCAGCTTGGGCGGGGGACAGGATGTTTATGGCTACACCTTC
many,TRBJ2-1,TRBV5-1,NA,CASSLDSLNEQFF,TGCGCCAGCAGCTTGGACAGCTTAAATGAGCAGTTCTTC
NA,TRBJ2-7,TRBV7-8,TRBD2,CASSLTGKTSTDSYEQYF,TGTGCCAGCAGCTTAACCGGGAAGACTAGCACCGACTCCTACGAGCAGTACTTC
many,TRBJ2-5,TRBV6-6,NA,CASSYSNYQYF,TGTGCCAGCAGTTACTCAAATTACCAGTACTTC
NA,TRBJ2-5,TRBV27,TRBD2,CASSSTLGTSGGEAGTQYF,TGTGCCAGCAGTTCTACCTTAGGGACTAGCGGGGGGGAAGCCGGGACCCAGTACTTC
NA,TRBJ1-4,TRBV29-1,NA,CSVEVLDQLFF,TGCAGCGTTGAGGTACTGGATCAACTGTTTTTT
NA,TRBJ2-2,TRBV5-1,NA,CASSLDGLIMGTGELFF,TGCGCCAGCAGCTTGGACGGGTTGATAATGGGAACCGGGGAGCTGTTTTTT
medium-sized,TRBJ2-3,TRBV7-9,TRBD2,CASSFLAGSTDTQYF,TGTGCCAGCAGCTTTCTAGCGGGAAGCACAGATACGCAGTATTTT